The rows below give T cell receptor beta chains drawn from one sample of a study of shared clonotypes between healthy human individuals. Repertoires were generated with immunoSEQ multiplex PCR, while TCRdb's copy carries only in-frame clones and drops some. The data show about 2.4 million clones, roughly 92% seen once. Sequencing input: naive CD4+ T cells sorted from blood. The receptors derive from a young man in good health. Both conserved end residues are part of each CDR3. Each record gives: clone size, V gene, D gene, J gene, CDR3 protein, CDR3 DNA. A D gene is named only where the DNA matches it firmly. Rows give clone size only sometimes, using once, few, many, or a class for an expanded clone.

.	TRBV28	.	TRBJ1-1	CATLGGLNTEAFF	TGTGCCACACTTGGGGGGTTGAACACTGAAGCTTTCTTT
.	TRBV11-2	.	TRBJ1-6	CASSLEGFTSYNSPLHF	TGTGCCAGCAGCTTAGAGGGTTTCACTTCCTATAATTCACCCCTCCACTTT
.	TRBV11-2	.	TRBJ2-5	CASSLGWETQYF	TGTGCCAGCAGCTTAGGCTGGGAGACCCAGTACTTC
.	TRBV10-1	TRBD2	TRBJ2-3	CASSESASGQDTQYF	TGCGCCAGCAGTGAGTCGGCTAGCGGTCAAGATACGCAGTATTTT
.	TRBV2	.	TRBJ2-2	CASRGRSNTGELFF	TGTGCCAGCAGGGGACGGAGTAACACCGGGGAGCTGTTTTTT
once	TRBV29-1	TRBD2	TRBJ2-1	CSVSGGKLNEQFF	TGCAGCGTTTCGGGGGGGAAGCTCAATGAGCAGTTCTTC
few	TRBV2	.	TRBJ1-5	CASSMGPSQHF	TGTGCCAGCAGTATGGGCCCTTCCCAGCATTTT
.	TRBV6-5	TRBD2	TRBJ2-7	CASRPKTSGRDEQYF	TGTGCCAGCAGACCTAAGACTAGCGGGAGGGACGAGCAGTACTTC
.	TRBV7-9	.	TRBJ2-5	CASSLAQALQETQYF	TGTGCCAGCAGCTTAGCTCAGGCGCTCCAAGAGACCCAGTACTTC
.	TRBV7-8	.	TRBJ2-2	CASGVSWELFF	TGTGCCAGCGGTGTATCTTGGGAGCTGTTTTTT
few	TRBV25-1	.	TRBJ1-2	CASSQGHRGYTF	TGTGCCAGCAGCCAGGGACATCGAGGCTACACCTTC
.	TRBV28	TRBD2	TRBJ2-6	CASSDLGGAGANVLTF	TGTGCCAGCAGCGACCTTGGGGGGGCTGGGGCCAACGTCCTGACTTTC
.	TRBV19	TRBD1	TRBJ1-4	CASSTQWTGGEKLFF	TGTGCCAGTAGTACCCAATGGACAGGTGGTGAAAAACTGTTTTTT
.	TRBV5-4	.	TRBJ2-3	CASSNSPGQSTDTQYF	TGTGCCAGCAGTAACTCCCCGGGACAATCCACAGATACGCAGTATTTT
.	TRBV20-1	.	TRBJ2-1	CSASPFGEQFF	TGCAGTGCTAGTCCCTTCGGTGAGCAGTTCTTC
.	TRBV14	.	TRBJ1-1	CASSQPPDSAPFNTEAFF	TGTGCCAGCAGCCAGCCACCGGACAGTGCCCCTTTCAACACTGAAGCTTTCTTT
.	TRBV5-4	TRBD2	TRBJ2-1	CASSLLAGWHNEQFF	TGTGCCAGCAGCTTACTAGCGGGGTGGCACAATGAGCAGTTCTTC
.	TRBV18	TRBD2	TRBJ2-3	CASSPLAGTSGSTDTQYF	TGTGCCAGCTCACCACTGGCGGGGACTAGCGGGAGCACAGATACGCAGTATTTT
.	TRBV7-3	.	TRBJ2-6	CASSLTGNSGANVLTF	TGTGCCAGCAGCTTAACGGGAAACTCTGGGGCCAACGTCCTGACTTTC
.	TRBV19	.	TRBJ1-5	CASSITGSQHF	TGTGCCAGTAGTATCACAGGCTCACAGCATTTT
.	TRBV5-1	.	TRBJ1-1	CASSLERPNTEAFF	TGCGCCAGCAGCTTGGAGCGTCCGAACACTGAAGCTTTCTTT
.	TRBV18	.	TRBJ2-5	CASSPRQLKETQYF	TGTGCCAGCTCACCACGACAGCTCAAAGAGACCCAGTACTTC
.	TRBV5-6	TRBD1	TRBJ2-7	CASSMGTGGAKAYEQYF	TGTGCCAGCAGCATGGGGACAGGGGGCGCGAAAGCATACGAGCAGTACTTC
.	TRBV28	TRBD2	TRBJ2-7	CASSSAGTSSYEQYF	TGTGCCAGCAGTTCCGCCGGGACTAGCTCCTACGAGCAGTACTTC
.	TRBV2	TRBD1	TRBJ2-7	CASSPDRYEQYF	TGTGCCAGCAGTCCGGACAGGTACGAGCAGTACTTC
once	TRBV7-2	.	TRBJ1-6	CASSFDNKYYPLHF	TGTGCCAGCAGCTTTGACAATAAATATTACCCCCTCCACTTT